This T cell receptor (beta chain) is drawn from a study of cytomegalovirus exposure and HLA in healthy donors. Study results and caveats: It was found in a later analysis that first-cohort TCR clusters tended to co-occur in the 100 to 150 validation repertoires. Confirmation was obtained in vitro that three CMV-associated chains are specific for CMV antigens.

The CDR3 runs to 15 residues. The J segment lost 6 bases and the V segment lost 3 bases, leaving 7 bases of the junction unmatched. Germline values: CDR1 LNHDA, CDR2 SQIVND (reference sequence). This clone was observed once. Its antigen is as yet unknown. The table came from immunoSEQ multiplex PCR; TCRdb's copy has only in-frame clones and leaves some out. The sample lists 150,000 to 200,000 clones; approximately 87% were seen once. The clonotype comes from a woman in her twenties or thirties in good health and CMV-seronegative. The chain is built from TRBV19 and TRBJ2-1, with 8 bases that match TRBD2. The sequencing sample was made of PBMCs. The CDR3 loop reads CASSIMSGSSNEQFF. In nucleotides, the CDR3 is TGTGCCAGTAGTATTATGAGCGGGAGTAGCAATGAGCAGTTCTTC.